A selection of T cell receptor beta chains follows, all from one sample in a study of blood T cell repertoires in COVID-19. Method: immunoSEQ multiplex PCR; TCRdb's copy keeps in-frame clones and lacks some. The sample consists of under 75,000 clones, 70% to 90% of them appearing once. The material sequenced was peripheral blood. The receptors were sampled from an elderly woman with active COVID-19. Each CDR3 is given with its conserved first and last residue. A D gene is named only where the DNA matches it firmly. A clone size is listed for some rows: how often the clone was seen (once, few, many), or a class if it is expanded.

v_call,d_call,j_call,clone_size,cdr3_nt,cdr3_aa
TRBV5-4,.,TRBJ1-4,.,TGTGCCAGCAGCTTGGGGGGCGGAGAAAAACTGTTTTTT,CASSLGGGEKLFF
TRBV24-1,.,TRBJ2-1,.,TGTGCCACCAGTGGAGAGACATGGGAGCAGTTCTTC,CATSGETWEQFF
TRBV4-1,TRBD2,TRBJ2-1,.,TGCGCCAGCAGCCGTAGACTAGCGGGGGGGCAGTTCGATGAGCAGTTCTTC,CASSRRLAGGQFDEQFF
TRBV5-1,TRBD2,TRBJ2-5,few,TGCGCCAGCAGCTTGTCAGGGACTAGCGGGGGCAGGGAGACCCAGTACTTC,CASSLSGTSGGRETQYF
TRBV4-1,TRBD2,TRBJ2-3,.,TGCGCCAGCAGCCAAACGATAGCGGGGGGGACGGCAGATACGCAGTATTTT,CASSQTIAGGTADTQYF
TRBV3-1/TRBV3-2,TRBD2,TRBJ2-1,once,TGTGCCAGCAGCCAAGGTACGGGACTAGCGGGGGGGCACTACAATGAGCAGTTCTTC,CASSQGTGLAGGHYNEQFF
TRBV19,.,TRBJ2-7,.,TGTGCCAGTAGCCTTGGGGGGGCCTCCTACGAGCAGTACTTC,CASSLGGASYEQYF
TRBV19,.,TRBJ1-2,.,TGTGCCAGTAGCCCGAGGGCCAACTATGGCTACACCTTC,CASSPRANYGYTF
TRBV9,.,TRBJ1-6,.,TGTGCCAGCAGCGTACAGGGCTATAATTCACCCCTCCACTTT,CASSVQGYNSPLHF
TRBV5-1,TRBD1,TRBJ1-6,.,TGCGCCAGCAGCTCGGGACAGCCAAATTCACCCCTCCACTTT,CASSSGQPNSPLHF
TRBV12-5,TRBD2,TRBJ2-7,.,TGTGCTAGTGGTCTTTATAGCGGGGGGCCGGGGGAGCAGTACTTC,CASGLYSGGPGEQYF
TRBV28,.,TRBJ2-7,.,TGTGCCAGCAGCCCTTATGAGGTCCACGAGCAGTACTTC,CASSPYEVHEQYF
TRBV6-5,.,TRBJ1-3,.,TGTGCCAGCAGTTACAATGCGAGAAACACCATATATTTT,CASSYNARNTIYF
TRBV18,.,TRBJ1-5,.,TGTGCCAGCTCACCCGGTTATAATCAGCCCCAGCATTTT,CASSPGYNQPQHF
TRBV6-5,TRBD2,TRBJ2-3,.,TGTGCCAGCAGTTACAGGGGACTAGCGGGCACAGATACGCAGTATTTT,CASSYRGLAGTDTQYF